These T cell receptor beta chains were read from a single sample in a study of T cell responses to AZD1222 COVID-19 vaccine. The method was immunoSEQ multiplex PCR; TCRdb's version includes in-frame clones alone and lacks a portion of them. The table has around 160,000 clones, 82% seen once; the top ten hold about 4%. Sequencing used peripheral blood, obtained on day 0 of MenACWY control vaccination. These receptor sequences come from an adult in good health. The CDR3 runs from the conserved cysteine through the conserved F or W. The D gene is left open where the match is weak. Clone size appears in some rows only: once, few, many, or a class for an expanded clone.

NA	TRBV18	TRBJ2-1	NA	TGTGCCAGCTCACCACCCGCACTTCAGGGGAGGGATGAGCAGTTCTTC	CASSPPALQGRDEQFF
NA	TRBV30	TRBJ1-2	NA	TGTGCCTGGTCCGTTTGGAGCTCTTATGGCTACACCTTC	CAWSVWSSYGYTF
NA	TRBV30	TRBJ2-6	NA	TGTGCCTCGGACGGAGCTGGGGCCAACGTCCTGACTTTC	CASDGAGANVLTF
NA	TRBV9	TRBJ2-3	TRBD2	TGTGCCAGCAGCGGTAGCGGGGGGAGCGGTACGCAGTATTTT	CASSGSGGSGTQYF
few	TRBV15	TRBJ2-2	TRBD1	TGTGCCACCAGCAGAGGGCGGACAGGGGGCGGGGAGCTGTTTTTT	CATSRGRTGGGELFF
NA	TRBV19	TRBJ1-1	TRBD1	TGTGCCACCAGGCAGGGGGGGCGAAACACTGAAGCTTTCTTT	CATRQGGRNTEAFF
NA	TRBV4-1	TRBJ2-7	TRBD1	TGCGCCAGCAGCCACAAGATCTCTCGACAGGGGGTCTACGAGCAGTACTTC	CASSHKISRQGVYEQYF
NA	TRBV7-8	TRBJ2-6	NA	TGTGCCAGCAGCCAGACGACCAGGATTCATCCTGGGGCCAACGTCCTGACTTTC	CASSQTTRIHPGANVLTF
NA	TRBV6-6	TRBJ1-1	NA	TGTGCCAGCAGTCCGACAGCGAACACTGAAGCTTTCTTT	CASSPTANTEAFF
NA	TRBV5-1	TRBJ1-2	NA	TGCGCCAGCAGCTCAATTTCAGGGGATTATGGCTACACCTTC	CASSSISGDYGYTF
few	TRBV7-9	TRBJ1-5	NA	TGTGCCAGCAGCTTAGCAGAAAATCAGCCCCAGCATTTT	CASSLAENQPQHF
NA	TRBV7-9	TRBJ2-7	TRBD2	TGTGCCAGCAGCTTTCAACCCGGCGGACTAGCCCACGAGCAGTACTTC	CASSFQPGGLAHEQYF
NA	TRBV28	TRBJ1-2	NA	TGTGCCAGCAACGCTCTGAGTGGTAACTATGGCTACACCTTC	CASNALSGNYGYTF
NA	TRBV28	TRBJ2-2	TRBD2	TGTGCCAGCCTCCATAGCGGGGCGAACACCGGGGAGCTGTTTTTT	CASLHSGANTGELFF
NA	TRBV18	TRBJ2-5	NA	TGTGCCAGCTCACGACAAGGGCAAGAGACCCAGTACTTC	CASSRQGQETQYF
NA	TRBV23-1	TRBJ2-2	NA	TGCGCCAGCAGTCAATCCGGGACTCCGAACACCGGGGAGCTGTTTTTT	CASSQSGTPNTGELFF
once	TRBV7-8	TRBJ2-1	TRBD2	TGTGCCAGCAGCTTAGCCAGCGGGGGGTACAATGAGCAGTTCTTC	CASSLASGGYNEQFF